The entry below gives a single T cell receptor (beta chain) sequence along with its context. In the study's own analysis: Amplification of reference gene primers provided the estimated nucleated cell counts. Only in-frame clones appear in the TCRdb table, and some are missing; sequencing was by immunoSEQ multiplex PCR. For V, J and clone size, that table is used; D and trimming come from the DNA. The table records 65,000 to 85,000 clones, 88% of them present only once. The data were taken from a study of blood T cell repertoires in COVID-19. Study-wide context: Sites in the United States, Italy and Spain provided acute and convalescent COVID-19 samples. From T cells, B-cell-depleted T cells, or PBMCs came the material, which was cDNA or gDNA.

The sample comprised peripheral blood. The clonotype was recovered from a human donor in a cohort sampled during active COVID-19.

The CDR3: CASSLSSGSANTGELFF. Here the CDR3 DNA reads TGTGCCAGCAGCTTGTCTAGCGGGAGCGCGAACACCGGGGAGCTGTTTTTT. This rearrangement joins TRBV5-4 to TRBJ2-2, with 10 bases aligning to TRBD2. CDR3 length: 17 amino acids. Germline CDR1 reads SGHNT; CDR2 reads YYREEE (reference sequence). Trimming removed 1 base from V and 0 bases from J; junction bases left unmatched: 3. The full variable domain, its missing parts supplied by reference TRBV5-4 and TRBJ2-2, is ETGVTQSPTHLIKTRGQQVTLRCSSQSGHNTVSWYQQALGQGPQFIFQYYREEENGRGNFPPRFSGLQFPNYSSELNVNALELDDSALYLCASSLSSGSANTGELFFGEGSRLTVL.